Each of the 13 T cell receptor beta chains below was sequenced from the same sample in a study of neoadjuvant nivolumab and ipilimumab in lung cancer. Libraries were prepared by immunoSEQ multiplex PCR; TCRdb keeps only in-frame clonotypes and omits some of them. The data show 10,000 to 15,000 clones, with about 94% seen just once and about 2.5% held by the top ten. Sample: peripheral blood, taken after neoadjuvant nivolumab, alone or with ipilimumab, at or shortly before surgery. These TCRs come from an adult with non-small cell lung cancer.

The rearrangement links TRBV29-1 to TRBJ2-7; D gene ambiguous. Germline CDR1 SQVTM, CDR2 ANQGSEA. V lost 7 bases, J lost 6 bases, and 13 bases lay in between. CDR3 length equals 11 residues. The CDR3 loop is CSARDGSEQYF. The CDR3 nucleotides read TGCAGCGCAAGAGACGGATCCGAGCAGTACTTC.

The chain links TRBV29-1 to TRBJ2-7, with D possibly TRBD2 on 6 matching bases. Trimming took 4 bases from V and 2 from J, leaving 12 bases between them. CDR1 and CDR2 (germline): SQVTM, ANQGSEA. The CDR3 spans 13 residues. DNA for the CDR3: TGCAGCGTTGCAACTAGCCCCACCTACGAGCAGTACTTC. Translation gives CSVATSPTYEQYF.

CDR3 sequence (DNA): TGTGCCAGCAGTCTAGGTGGAGGGCCGCTTCCCGGGGAGCTGTTTTTT. Protein sequence: CASSLGGGPLPGELFF. The chain recombines TRBV27 with TRBJ2-2; TRBD2 is a possible D gene (6 bases). Looked up from germline, CDR1 is MNHEY and CDR2 is SMNVEV (reference sequence). The germline V and J ends were trimmed by 5 bases and 6 bases, with 19 bases remaining between them. CDR3 size: 16 residues.

V is TRBV5-1 and J is TRBJ2-5; no definite D call. The germline V gene has CDR1 SGHRS and CDR2 YFSETQ. The CDR3 is 17 amino acids. With 0 bases removed from V and 5 bases from J, the gap between germline ends came to 20 bases. Here the CDR3 reads CASSLDASAASGETQYF. DNA of the CDR3: TGCGCCAGCAGCTTGGATGCTAGTGCAGCGTCCGGGGAGACCCAGTACTTC.

The chain couples TRBV7-8 to TRBJ2-2, with a possible D match to TRBD2 (6 bases). V was cut by 5 bases and J by 0 bases, with 16 bases left in between. The CDR3 extends over 17 amino acids. Germline-derived CDR1 and CDR2 are SGHVS and FQNEAQ. CDR3 nucleotide sequence: TGTGCCAGCAGCAGAACGGCGGGACGGCCGAACACCGGGGAGCTGTTTTTT. Its protein is CASSRTAGRPNTGELFF.

The chain is built from TRBV4-1 and TRBJ1-2; D is possibly TRBD1 (5 bases). This CDR3 comprises 13 residues. The germline CDR1 and CDR2 sequences are MGHRA and YSYEKL. V was cut by 4 bases and J by 7 bases, with 13 bases left in between. The CDR3: CASSLRGVGGYTF. DNA for the CDR3: TGCGCCAGCAGCCTTAGAGGGGTGGGTGGCTACACCTTC.

This clone appeared once. The genes are TRBV7-9 and TRBJ2-7, with 8 bases identical to TRBD1. V trimming: 3 bases; J trimming: 6 bases; junction bases outside the gene matches: 4. The CDR3 has 13 residues. Per the germline V gene, CDR1 is SEHNR and CDR2 is FQNEAQ (reference sequence). The CDR3 DNA sequence: TGTGCCAGCAGCTTTCTGGACAGGGCCGAGCAGTACTTC. This codes for CASSFLDRAEQYF.

This rearrangement joins TRBV27 to TRBJ2-1, with 8 bases that match TRBD2. The CDR3 sequence is 14 residues long. CDR1 MNHEY and CDR2 SMNVEV come from the germline V gene (reference sequence). Losses at the gene ends were 4 bases for V and 8 bases for J; bases not matched to a gene: 7. CDR3: CASSSPGRAYEQFF. The DNA of the CDR3 is TGTGCCAGCAGTTCCCCCGGGAGGGCCTATGAGCAGTTCTTC.

V and J are TRBV7-3 and TRBJ2-3; D not certain. Germline CDR1 SGHTA, CDR2 FQGTGA. V shed 4 bases and J shed 6 bases, with 11 bases lying between them. The CDR3 is made up of 13 amino acids. This CDR3 reads CASSSTYADTQYF. DNA of the CDR3: TGTGCCAGCAGCTCCACCTACGCGGATACGCAGTATTTT.

This chain connects TRBV5-4 to TRBJ1-6; tentatively, D is TRBD1 (5 bases). The CDR3 runs to 13 residues. V was trimmed by 4 bases and J by 10 bases, leaving 12 bases between them. Germline CDR1 and CDR2: SGHNT and YYREEE (reference sequence). The CDR3 sequence is CASSPPGGSPLHF. The CDR3 DNA reads TGTGCCAGCAGCCCCCCGGGGGGATCACCCCTCCACTTT.

The rearrangement links TRBV28 to TRBJ1-1; 8 bases match TRBD1. Looked up from germline, CDR1 is MDHEN and CDR2 is SYDVKM. J lost 5 bases, V lost 3 bases, and 8 bases had no gene match. The CDR3 is 15 residues long. Here the CDR3 reads CASSFLTGVDTEAFF. Written as DNA, the CDR3 is TGTGCCAGCAGTTTCCTGACAGGGGTGGATACTGAAGCTTTCTTT.

The genes are TRBV29-1 and TRBJ1-4; D is possibly TRBD1 (6 bases). The CDR3 loop spans 14 amino acids. V dropped 4 bases and J dropped 7 bases, with 16 bases sitting between them. Germline V gives CDR1 SQVTM, CDR2 ANQGSEA. CDR3 sequence reads: CSVGEGVLGEKLFF. CDR3 nucleotide sequence: TGCAGCGTTGGCGAGGGGGTTTTGGGTGAAAAACTGTTTTTT. The variable domain in full, with the rest retrieved from reference TRBV29-1 and TRBJ1-4, is SAVISQKPSRDICQRGTSLTIQCQVDSQVTMMFWYRQQPGQSLTLIATANQGSEATYESGFVIDKFPISRPNLTFSTLTVSNMSPEDSSIYLCSVGEGVLGEKLFFGSGTQLSVL.

V usage is TRBV7-9 and J usage is TRBJ2-7, with D perhaps TRBD1 or TRBD2 (7 bases each). The germline gives CDR1 SEHNR, CDR2 FQNEAQ (reference sequence). The V and J ends lost 4 bases and 5 bases respectively, with 15 bases between them. This CDR3 contains 14 residues. CDR3 protein: CASSSGGQRHEQYF. Written as DNA, the CDR3 is TGTGCCAGCAGCTCGGGGGGACAGAGACACGAGCAGTACTTC.